The TCR beta chain described here comes from a study of cytomegalovirus exposure and HLA in healthy donors. The CDR3 loop spans 15 amino acids. With 11 bases removed from V and 4 bases from J, the gap between germline ends came to 23 bases. The germline V gene encodes CDR1 SNHLY and CDR2 FYNNEI. PCR involved 60 Vbeta and 13 Jbeta primers. Repertoires were generated with immunoSEQ multiplex PCR, while TCRdb's copy carries only in-frame clones and drops some. The data contain 150,000 to 200,000 clones, over 70% of them singletons. The TCR originated in a man aged 18 to 29 in good health and CMV-seronegative. Sequencing was performed on PBMCs. This chain connects TRBV2 to TRBJ2-5; D is possibly TRBD2 (6 bases). The CDR3 here is CALSDPGEPGETQYF. The DNA of the CDR3 is TGTGCCCTCTCGGACCCGGGGGAGCCCGGAGAGACCCAGTACTTC.